This T cell receptor beta chain was sequenced for a study of shared clonotypes between healthy human individuals. Study context: Per donor, CD8 memory used one plate, CD8 naive used two, CD4 memory used three and CD4 naive used three.

The CDR3 is 15 amino acids. V was pared by 5 bases and J by 0 bases, with 11 bases between. Germline V lookup: CDR1 LGHNA, CDR2 YNFKEQ. This clone was picked up one time. For sorted subsets, approximately 200 ng DNA per replicate equaled approximately 32,000 T cell genomes. The protocol was immunoSEQ multiplex PCR, while the TCRdb copy is restricted to in-frame clones and leaves out a portion. The data hold 2 million to 3 million clones, with roughly 93% observed a single time. All donors were Caucasian adults living in Nashville, Tennessee. Material for sequencing was naive CD4+ T cells from PBMCs. Subset defined: CD45RA+ positively selected. This clonotype originated in a man younger than 30 in good health. Some clones in this sample may be carry-over from other donors' samples. The chain employs TRBV4-2 and TRBJ1-3; D gene uncertain. The DNA for the CDR3 is TGTGCCAGCAGCGAGGAGCTTTTCTCTGGAAACACCATATATTTT. Its translation: CASSEELFSGNTIYF.